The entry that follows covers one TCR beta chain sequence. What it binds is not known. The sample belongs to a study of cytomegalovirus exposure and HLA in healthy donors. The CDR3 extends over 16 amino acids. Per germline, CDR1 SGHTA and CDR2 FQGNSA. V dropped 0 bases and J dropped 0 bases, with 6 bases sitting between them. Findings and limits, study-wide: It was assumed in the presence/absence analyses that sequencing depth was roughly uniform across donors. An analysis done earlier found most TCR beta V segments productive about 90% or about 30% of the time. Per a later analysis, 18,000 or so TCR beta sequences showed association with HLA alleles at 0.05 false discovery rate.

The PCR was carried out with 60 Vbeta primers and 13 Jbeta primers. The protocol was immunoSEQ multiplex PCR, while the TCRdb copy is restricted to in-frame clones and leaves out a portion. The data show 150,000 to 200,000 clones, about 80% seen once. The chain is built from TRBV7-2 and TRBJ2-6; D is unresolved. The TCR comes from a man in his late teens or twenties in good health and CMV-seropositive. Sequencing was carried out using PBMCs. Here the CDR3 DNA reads TGTGCCAGCAGCTTAGCGCTCAGCTCTGGGGCCAACGTCCTGACTTTC. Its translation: CASSLALSSGANVLTF.